A selection of T cell receptor beta chains follows, all from one sample in a study of T cell repertoires in cytomegalovirus infection. Their antigen targets remain unknown. One entry per CDR3 protein results from TCRdb running MiXCR on the reads. Of roughly 500,000 distinct CDR3 sequences in the sample, around a third are singletons; the top ten hold 17%. The source was cultured PBMCs, collected from culture after CMV antigen stimulation. The receptors originated from a human donor in good health (CMV status not recorded). Some clones in this sample may be carry-over from other donors' samples. CDR3s include the opening cysteine and the closing phenylalanine or tryptophan. A D gene is named only where the DNA matches it firmly. Some rows mark clone size as missing; the rest say once, few, many or name a class of expanded clone.

>TRBD1|TRBV28|-|TRBJ1-1
CASSPLDRDDTEAFF
TGTGCCAGCAGTCCATTAGACAGGGATGACACTGAAGCTTTCTTT
>-|TRBV4-3|-|TRBJ2-3
CASSQGLTPDTQYF
TGCGCCAGCAGCCAAGGATTGACGCCAGATACGCAGTATTTT
>TRBD2|TRBV20-1|-|TRBJ2-7
CSASAGLAGGNQYF
TGCAGTGCTAGTGCGGGACTAGCGGGAGGCAATCAGTACTTC
>TRBD2|TRBV29-1|-|TRBJ2-1
CSGGGPGGNEQFF
TGCAGCGGCGGGGGGCCAGGTGGCAATGAGCAGTTCTTC
>-|TRBV2|-|TRBJ2-3
CASSENTDTQYF
TGTGCCAGCAGTGAAAACACAGATACGCAGTATTTT
>-|TRBV29-1|-|TRBJ2-3
CSVEGIADTQYF
TGCAGCGTTGAGGGCATCGCAGATACGCAGTATTTT
>-|TRBV11-2|-|TRBJ2-5
CASSLDTDQETQYF
TGTGCCAGCAGCTTAGATACAGATCAAGAGACCCAGTACTTC
>TRBD2|TRBV15|few|TRBJ2-2
CATSRELAGHGELFF
TGTGCCACCAGCAGAGAACTAGCGGGGCACGGGGAGCTGTTTTTT
>-|TRBV20-1|few|TRBJ2-5
CSATYRAGGMETQYF
TGCAGTGCTACCTATAGGGCAGGTGGTATGGAGACCCAGTACTTC
>TRBD2|TRBV7-2|few|TRBJ2-5
CASRIAGVGETQYF
TGTGCCAGCAGAATAGCGGGAGTAGGAGAGACCCAGTACTTC
>TRBD2|TRBV19|few|TRBJ2-1
CASTRLAGVVEQFF
TGTGCCAGTACTCGGCTAGCGGGAGTGGTAGAGCAGTTCTTC
>-|TRBV23-1|few|TRBJ2-5
CASSQDDRFPKETQYF
TGCGCCAGCAGTCAAGACGACAGGTTTCCAAAAGAGACCCAGTACTTC
>-|TRBV12-3/TRBV12-4|-|TRBJ1-2
CASNLSGGGYGYTF
TGTGCCAGCAATTTGAGTGGGGGGGGCTATGGCTACACCTTC
>TRBD1|TRBV6-2/TRBV6-3|few|TRBJ2-1
CASSYFARGLFF
TGTGCCAGCAGTTACTTCGCTAGGGGGCTGTTCTTC
>-|TRBV5-1|-|TRBJ2-5
CASSPWAGRKETQYF
TGCGCCAGCAGCCCCTGGGCAGGGAGAAAAGAGACCCAGTACTTC
>-|TRBV5-1|-|TRBJ1-6
CASSTRDKAPLHF
TGCGCCAGCAGCACCAGGGATAAGGCACCCCTCCACTTT
>-|TRBV20-1|few|TRBJ2-1
CSYRRVDNEQFF
TGCTCCTACCGAAGGGTTGACAATGAGCAGTTCTTC